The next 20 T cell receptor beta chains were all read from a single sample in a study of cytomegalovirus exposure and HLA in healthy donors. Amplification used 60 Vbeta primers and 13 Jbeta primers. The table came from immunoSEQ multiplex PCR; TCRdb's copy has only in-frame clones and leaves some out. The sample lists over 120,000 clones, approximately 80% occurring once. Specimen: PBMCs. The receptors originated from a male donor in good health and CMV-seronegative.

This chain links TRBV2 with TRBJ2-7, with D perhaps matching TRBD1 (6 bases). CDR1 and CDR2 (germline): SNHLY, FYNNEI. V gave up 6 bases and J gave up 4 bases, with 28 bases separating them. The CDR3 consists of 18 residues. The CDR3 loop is CASRELGTSGPQWYEQYF. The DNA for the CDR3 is TGTGCCAGCAGGGAACTCGGGACATCGGGTCCCCAATGGTACGAGCAGTACTTC.

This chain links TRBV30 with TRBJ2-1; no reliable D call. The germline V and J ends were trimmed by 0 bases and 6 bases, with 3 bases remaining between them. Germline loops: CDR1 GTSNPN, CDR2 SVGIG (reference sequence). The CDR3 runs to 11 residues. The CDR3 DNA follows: TGTGCCTGGAGTGTGGCCAATGAGCAGTTCTTC. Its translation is CAWSVANEQFF.

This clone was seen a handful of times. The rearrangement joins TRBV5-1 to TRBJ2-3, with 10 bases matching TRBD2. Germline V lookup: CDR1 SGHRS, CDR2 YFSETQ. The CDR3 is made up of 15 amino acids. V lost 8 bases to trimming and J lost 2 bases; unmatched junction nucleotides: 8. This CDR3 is CASTRLAGFTDTQYF. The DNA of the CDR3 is TGCGCCAGTACTCGACTAGCGGGTTTCACAGATACGCAGTATTTT.

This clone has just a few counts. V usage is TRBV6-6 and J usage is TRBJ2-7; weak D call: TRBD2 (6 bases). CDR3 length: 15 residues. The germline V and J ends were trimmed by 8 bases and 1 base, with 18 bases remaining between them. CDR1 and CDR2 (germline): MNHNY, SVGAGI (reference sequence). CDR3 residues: CASASSQGLSYEQYF. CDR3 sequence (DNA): TGTGCCAGCGCGAGCAGCCAGGGACTTTCCTACGAGCAGTACTTC.

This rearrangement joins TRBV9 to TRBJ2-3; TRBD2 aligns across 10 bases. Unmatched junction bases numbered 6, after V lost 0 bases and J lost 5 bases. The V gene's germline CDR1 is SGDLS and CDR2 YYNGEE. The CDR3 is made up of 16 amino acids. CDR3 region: CASSVEPSGGVDTQYF. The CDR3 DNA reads TGTGCCAGCAGCGTAGAACCTAGCGGGGGAGTAGATACGCAGTATTTT. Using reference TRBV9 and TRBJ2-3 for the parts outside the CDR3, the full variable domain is DSGVTQTPKHLITATGQRVTLRCSPRSGDLSVYWYQQSLDQGLQFLIQYYNGEERAKGNILERFSAQQFPDLHSELNLSSLELGDSALYFCASSVEPSGGVDTQYFGPGTRLTVL.

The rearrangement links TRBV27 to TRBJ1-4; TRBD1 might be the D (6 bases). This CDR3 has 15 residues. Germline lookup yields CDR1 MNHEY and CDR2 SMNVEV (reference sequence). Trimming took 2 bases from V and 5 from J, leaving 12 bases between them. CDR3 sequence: CASSLTGGVNEKLFF. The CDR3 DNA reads TGTGCCAGCAGTTTAACGGGGGGCGTGAATGAAAAACTGTTTTTT.

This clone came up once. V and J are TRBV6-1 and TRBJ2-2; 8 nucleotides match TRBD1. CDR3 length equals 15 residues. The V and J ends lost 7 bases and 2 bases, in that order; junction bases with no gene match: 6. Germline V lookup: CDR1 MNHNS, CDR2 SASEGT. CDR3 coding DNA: TGTGCCAGCATAAGGCAGGGGGCAAACACCGGGGAGCTGTTTTTT. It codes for CASIRQGANTGELFF.

The CDR3, as DNA: TGTGCCAGCAGCCTAGCGGGGGGCACCGGGGAGCTGTTTTTT. Its translation: CASSLAGGTGELFF. The J gene is TRBJ2-2, the V gene TRBV6-6; 11 nucleotides align to TRBD2. V dropped 6 bases and J dropped 4; count of bases not matched to a gene: 1. Germline CDR1 and CDR2: MNHNY and SVGAGI (reference sequence). This CDR3 is 14 amino acids long.

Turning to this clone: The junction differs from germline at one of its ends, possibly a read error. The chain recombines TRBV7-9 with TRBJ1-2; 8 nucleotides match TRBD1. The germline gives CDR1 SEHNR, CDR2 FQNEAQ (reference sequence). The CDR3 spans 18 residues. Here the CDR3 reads CSSSPTQRDRGFRYGYTF. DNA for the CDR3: TGTTCCAGCAGCCCCACCCAACGCGACAGGGGCTTTCGGTATGGCTACACCTTC.

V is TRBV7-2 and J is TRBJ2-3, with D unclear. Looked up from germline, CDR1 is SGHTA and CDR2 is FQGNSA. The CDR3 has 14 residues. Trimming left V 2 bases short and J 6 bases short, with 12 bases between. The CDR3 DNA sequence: TGTGCCAGCAGCTTACCCAGTCGCCCCGATACGCAGTATTTT. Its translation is CASSLPSRPDTQYF.

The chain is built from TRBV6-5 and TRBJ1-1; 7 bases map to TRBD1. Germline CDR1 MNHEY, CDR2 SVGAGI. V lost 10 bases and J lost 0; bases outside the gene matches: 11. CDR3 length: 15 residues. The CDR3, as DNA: TGTGCCACCCTAAGAGGGGGCATTATGAACACTGAAGCTTTCTTT. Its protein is CATLRGGIMNTEAFF.

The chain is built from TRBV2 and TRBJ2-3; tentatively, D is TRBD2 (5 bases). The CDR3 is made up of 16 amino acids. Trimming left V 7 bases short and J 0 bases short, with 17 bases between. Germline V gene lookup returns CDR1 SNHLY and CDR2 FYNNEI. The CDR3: CASTNSLAASTDTQYF. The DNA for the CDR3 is TGTGCCAGCACAAATAGTCTAGCAGCTAGCACAGATACGCAGTATTTT.

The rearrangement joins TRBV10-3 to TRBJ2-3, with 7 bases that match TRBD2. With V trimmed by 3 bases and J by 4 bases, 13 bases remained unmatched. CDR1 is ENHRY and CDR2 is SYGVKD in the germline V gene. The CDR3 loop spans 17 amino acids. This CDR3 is CAISESLTSRNSDTQYF. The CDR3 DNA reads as TGTGCCATCAGTGAATCTCTGACTAGCAGGAATTCAGATACGCAGTATTTT.

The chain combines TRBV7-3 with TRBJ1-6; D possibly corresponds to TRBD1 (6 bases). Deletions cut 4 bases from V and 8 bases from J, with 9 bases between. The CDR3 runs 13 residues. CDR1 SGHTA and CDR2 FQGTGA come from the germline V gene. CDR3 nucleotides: TGTGCCAGCAGCTCATCAGGGGATTCACCCCTCCACTTT. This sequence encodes CASSSSGDSPLHF.

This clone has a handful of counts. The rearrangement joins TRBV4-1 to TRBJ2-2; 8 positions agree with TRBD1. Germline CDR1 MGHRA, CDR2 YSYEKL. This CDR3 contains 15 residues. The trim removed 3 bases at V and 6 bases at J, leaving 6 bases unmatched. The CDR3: CASSQRTGWAGELFF. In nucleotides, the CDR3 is TGCGCCAGCAGCCAGAGGACAGGGTGGGCCGGGGAGCTGTTTTTT.

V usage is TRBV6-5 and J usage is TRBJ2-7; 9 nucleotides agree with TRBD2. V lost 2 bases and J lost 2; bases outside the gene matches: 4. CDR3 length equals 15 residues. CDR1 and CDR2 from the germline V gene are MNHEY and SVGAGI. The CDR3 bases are TGTGCCAGCAGTTACGGCGGGGGGGCCACCTACGAGCAGTACTTC. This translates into CASSYGGGATYEQYF.

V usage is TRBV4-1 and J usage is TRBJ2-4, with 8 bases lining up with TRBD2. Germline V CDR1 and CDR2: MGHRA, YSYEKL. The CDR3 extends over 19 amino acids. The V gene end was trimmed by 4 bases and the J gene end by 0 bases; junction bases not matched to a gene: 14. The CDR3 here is CASSLLRGRAGVAKNIQYF. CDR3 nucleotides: TGCGCCAGCAGCCTACTCAGGGGCCGAGCGGGAGTAGCCAAAAACATTCAGTACTTC.

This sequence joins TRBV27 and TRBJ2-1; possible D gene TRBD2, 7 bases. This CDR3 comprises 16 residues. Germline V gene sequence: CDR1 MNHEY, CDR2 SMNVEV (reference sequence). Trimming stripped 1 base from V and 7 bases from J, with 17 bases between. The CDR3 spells CASSLWQGGGGNEQFF. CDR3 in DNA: TGTGCCAGCAGTTTATGGCAAGGGGGGGGTGGGAATGAGCAGTTCTTC.

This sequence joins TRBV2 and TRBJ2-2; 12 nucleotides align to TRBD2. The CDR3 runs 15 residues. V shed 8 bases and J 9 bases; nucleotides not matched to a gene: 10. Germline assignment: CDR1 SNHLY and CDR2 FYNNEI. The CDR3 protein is CASRPGLAGLWELFF. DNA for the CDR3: TGTGCCAGCCGACCTGGACTAGCGGGACTCTGGGAGCTGTTTTTT.

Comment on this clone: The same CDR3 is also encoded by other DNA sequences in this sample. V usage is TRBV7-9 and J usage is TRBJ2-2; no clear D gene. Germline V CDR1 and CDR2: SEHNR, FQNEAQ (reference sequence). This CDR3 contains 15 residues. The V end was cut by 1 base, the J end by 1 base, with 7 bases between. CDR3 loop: CASSLGGGNTGELFF. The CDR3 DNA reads TGTGCCAGCAGCTTAGGTGGCGGGAACACCGGGGAGCTGTTTTTT.